This T cell receptor (beta chain) was recovered during a study of blood T cell repertoires in COVID-19. Trimming cost V 0 bases and J 6 bases, with 13 bases left between them. CDR3 length equals 15 residues. The germline V gene has CDR1 SGHRS and CDR2 YFSETQ. Assay: immunoSEQ multiplex PCR; the TCRdb copy retains only in-frame clones and omits some. The sample includes more than 110,000 clones, 65% to 80% of them seen just once. This clonotype was obtained from a man older than 75 with acute or convalescent COVID-19. The source material was peripheral blood. The chain couples TRBV5-1 to TRBJ1-3; D is perhaps TRBD1 (6 bases). As DNA, the CDR3 is TGCGCCAGCAGCTTGGCCGGGACAAAACAAAACACCATATATTTT. Amino acids: CASSLAGTKQNTIYF.